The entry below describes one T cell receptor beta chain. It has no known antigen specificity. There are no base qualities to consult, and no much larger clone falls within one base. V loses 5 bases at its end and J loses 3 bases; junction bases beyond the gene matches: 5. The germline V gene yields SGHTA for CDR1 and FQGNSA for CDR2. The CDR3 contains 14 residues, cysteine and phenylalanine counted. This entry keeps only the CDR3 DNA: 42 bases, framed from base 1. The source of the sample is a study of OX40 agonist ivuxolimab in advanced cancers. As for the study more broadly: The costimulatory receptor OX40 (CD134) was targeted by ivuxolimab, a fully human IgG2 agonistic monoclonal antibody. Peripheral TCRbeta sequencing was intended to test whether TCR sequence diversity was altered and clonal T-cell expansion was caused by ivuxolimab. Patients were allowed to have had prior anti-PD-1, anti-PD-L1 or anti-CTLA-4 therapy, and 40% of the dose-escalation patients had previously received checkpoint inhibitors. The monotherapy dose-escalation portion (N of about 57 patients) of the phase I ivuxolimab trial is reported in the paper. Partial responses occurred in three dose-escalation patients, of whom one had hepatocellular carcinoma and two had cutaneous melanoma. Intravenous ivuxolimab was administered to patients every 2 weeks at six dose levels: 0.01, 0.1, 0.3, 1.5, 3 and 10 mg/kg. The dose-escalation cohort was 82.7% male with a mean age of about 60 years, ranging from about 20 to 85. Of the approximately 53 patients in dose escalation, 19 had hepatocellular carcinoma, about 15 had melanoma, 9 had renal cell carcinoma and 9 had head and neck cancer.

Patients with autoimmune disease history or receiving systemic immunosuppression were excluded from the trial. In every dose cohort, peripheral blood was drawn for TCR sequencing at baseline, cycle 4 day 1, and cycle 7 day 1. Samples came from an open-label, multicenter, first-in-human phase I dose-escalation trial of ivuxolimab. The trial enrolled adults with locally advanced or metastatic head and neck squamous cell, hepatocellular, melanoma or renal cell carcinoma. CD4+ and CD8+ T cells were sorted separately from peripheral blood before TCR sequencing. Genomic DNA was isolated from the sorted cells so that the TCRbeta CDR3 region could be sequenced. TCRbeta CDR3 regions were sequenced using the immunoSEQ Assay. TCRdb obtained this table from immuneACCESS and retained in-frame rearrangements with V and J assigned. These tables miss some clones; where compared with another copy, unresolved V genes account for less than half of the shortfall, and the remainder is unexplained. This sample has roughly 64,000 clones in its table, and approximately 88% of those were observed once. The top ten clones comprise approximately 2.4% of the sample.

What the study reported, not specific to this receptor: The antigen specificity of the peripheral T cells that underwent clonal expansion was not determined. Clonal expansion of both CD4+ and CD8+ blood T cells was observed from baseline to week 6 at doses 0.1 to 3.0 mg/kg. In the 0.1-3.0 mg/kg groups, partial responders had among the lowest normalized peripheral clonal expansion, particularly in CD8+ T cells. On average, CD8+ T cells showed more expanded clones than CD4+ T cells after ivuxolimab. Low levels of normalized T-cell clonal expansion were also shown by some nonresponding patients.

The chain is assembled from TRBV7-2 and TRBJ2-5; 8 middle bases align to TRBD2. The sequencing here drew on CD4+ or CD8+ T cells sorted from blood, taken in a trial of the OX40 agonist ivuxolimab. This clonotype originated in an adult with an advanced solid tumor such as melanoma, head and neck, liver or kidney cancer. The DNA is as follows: TGTGCCAGCAGCCAGAATAGCGGGGAAGAGACCCAGTACTTC. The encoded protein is CASSQNSGEETQYF.